A selection of T cell receptor beta chains follows, all from one sample in a study of CD8 T cells in Susac syndrome. TCRdb re-derived calls from the immunoSEQ multiplex PCR reads in MiXCR, one entry per CDR3 protein. The sample lists 200,000 to 250,000 distinct CDR3 sequences, 95% occurring once. The specimen was CD4+ T cells from PBMCs. Receptors originate from a human donor with multiple sclerosis. CDR3s include the opening cysteine and the closing phenylalanine or tryptophan. Fields, in order: D gene, V gene, J gene, clone size, CDR3 protein, CDR3 DNA. D genes are given only for firm matches. A clone size is listed for some rows: how often the clone was seen (once, few, many), or a class if it is expanded.

d_gene: -
v_gene: TRBV7-3
j_gene: TRBJ1-1
abundance: -
CDR3aa: CASSLGTSAAEAFF
CDR3nt: TGTGCCAGCAGCTTAGGGACATCCGCGGCAGAAGCTTTCTTT

d_gene: -
v_gene: TRBV4-1
j_gene: TRBJ1-3
abundance: -
CDR3aa: CASSPLGLLAGNTIYF
CDR3nt: TGCGCCAGCAGCCCCCTCGGCCTACTAGCTGGAAACACCATATATTTT

d_gene: TRBD2
v_gene: TRBV5-4
j_gene: TRBJ2-7
abundance: -
CDR3aa: CASSLLRTSGAYEQYF
CDR3nt: TGTGCCAGCAGCTTGTTGCGGACTAGCGGGGCCTACGAGCAGTACTTC

d_gene: -
v_gene: TRBV3-1
j_gene: TRBJ1-2
abundance: -
CDR3aa: CASSHQQNYYGYTF
CDR3nt: TGTGCCAGCAGCCACCAACAGAATTACTATGGCTACACCTTC

d_gene: -
v_gene: TRBV6-1
j_gene: TRBJ1-1
abundance: -
CDR3aa: CASMAGNTEAFF
CDR3nt: TGTGCCAGCATGGCCGGGAACACTGAAGCTTTCTTT

d_gene: TRBD1
v_gene: TRBV9
j_gene: TRBJ2-3
abundance: -
CDR3aa: CASSGRQGFDTQYF
CDR3nt: TGTGCCAGCAGCGGGCGACAGGGGTTCGATACGCAGTATTTT

d_gene: TRBD1
v_gene: TRBV15
j_gene: TRBJ1-5
abundance: -
CDR3aa: CATSRGLDRGNQPQHF
CDR3nt: TGTGCCACCAGCAGAGGTTTGGACAGGGGCAATCAGCCCCAGCATTTT

d_gene: -
v_gene: TRBV2
j_gene: TRBJ2-1
abundance: -
CDR3aa: CASTLFVGSSSYNEQFF
CDR3nt: TGTGCCAGCACGTTATTCGTGGGGAGCTCCTCTTACAATGAGCAGTTCTTC

d_gene: -
v_gene: TRBV29-1
j_gene: TRBJ2-1
abundance: -
CDR3aa: CSGVSYNEQFF
CDR3nt: TGCAGCGGGGTCTCCTACAATGAGCAGTTCTTC

d_gene: -
v_gene: TRBV7-3
j_gene: TRBJ2-2
abundance: -
CDR3aa: CASSLMSTGELFF
CDR3nt: TGTGCCAGCAGCTTAATGTCCACCGGGGAGCTGTTTTTT

d_gene: -
v_gene: TRBV15
j_gene: TRBJ1-1
abundance: -
CDR3aa: CATSRDGQGRSEAFF
CDR3nt: TGTGCCACCAGCAGAGATGGTCAGGGGAGATCTGAAGCTTTCTTT

d_gene: TRBD2
v_gene: TRBV2
j_gene: TRBJ2-5
abundance: -
CDR3aa: CASSPRGGRQQTQYF
CDR3nt: TGTGCCAGCAGTCCACGGGGGGGCCGGCAACAGACCCAGTACTTC

d_gene: -
v_gene: TRBV3-1
j_gene: TRBJ2-1
abundance: -
CDR3aa: CASSHSGGGREQFF
CDR3nt: TGTGCCAGCAGCCATAGTGGGGGGGGCCGTGAGCAGTTCTTC

d_gene: -
v_gene: TRBV5-1
j_gene: TRBJ2-2
abundance: -
CDR3aa: CASSLPGDANTGELFF
CDR3nt: TGCGCCAGCAGCTTGCCGGGGGACGCGAACACCGGGGAGCTGTTTTTT

d_gene: -
v_gene: TRBV11-2
j_gene: TRBJ1-1
abundance: -
CDR3aa: CASSLTVAPEAFF
CDR3nt: TGTGCCAGCAGCTTAACCGTGGCACCTGAAGCTTTCTTT

d_gene: TRBD2
v_gene: TRBV19
j_gene: TRBJ2-1
abundance: -
CDR3aa: CASSIKWGKAGSYNEQFF
CDR3nt: TGTGCCAGTAGTATTAAATGGGGGAAAGCGGGGTCCTACAATGAGCAGTTCTTC

d_gene: -
v_gene: TRBV29-1
j_gene: TRBJ2-5
abundance: -
CDR3aa: CSTEGGRTRQETQYF
CDR3nt: TGCAGCACGGAGGGGGGGCGAACGCGCCAAGAGACCCAGTACTTC

d_gene: -
v_gene: TRBV20-1
j_gene: TRBJ1-1
abundance: -
CDR3aa: CSAGRTGNTEAFF
CDR3nt: TGCAGTGCGGGCAGGACGGGGAACACTGAAGCTTTCTTT

d_gene: -
v_gene: TRBV7-9
j_gene: TRBJ1-2
abundance: -
CDR3aa: CASSSHAGSLNYGYTF
CDR3nt: TGTGCCAGCAGCTCACACGCGGGCAGCCTTAACTATGGCTACACCTTC

d_gene: -
v_gene: TRBV28
j_gene: TRBJ2-7
abundance: few
CDR3aa: CASSLVGPGEQYF
CDR3nt: TGTGCCAGCAGTTTAGTCGGTCCCGGCGAGCAGTACTTC

d_gene: TRBD2
v_gene: TRBV3-1
j_gene: TRBJ2-3
abundance: -
CDR3aa: CASSQPQGLALDTQYF
CDR3nt: TGTGCCAGCAGCCAACCGCAAGGACTAGCGCTAGATACGCAGTATTTT

d_gene: TRBD1
v_gene: TRBV5-1
j_gene: TRBJ2-7
abundance: -
CDR3aa: CASSRSPGQGSEQYF
CDR3nt: TGCGCCAGCAGCCGTTCTCCGGGACAGGGTTCCGAGCAGTACTTC

d_gene: TRBD2
v_gene: TRBV7-2
j_gene: TRBJ2-1
abundance: -
CDR3aa: CASSEGLAGGENEQFF
CDR3nt: TGTGCCAGCAGCGAGGGACTAGCGGGGGGTGAGAATGAGCAGTTCTTC

d_gene: -
v_gene: TRBV6-6
j_gene: TRBJ1-5
abundance: -
CDR3aa: CASSRTARNSNQPQHF
CDR3nt: TGTGCCAGCAGCCGCACGGCGCGGAATAGCAATCAGCCCCAGCATTTT

d_gene: -
v_gene: TRBV5-6
j_gene: TRBJ2-5
abundance: -
CDR3aa: CASNLGLAGAQETQYF
CDR3nt: TGTGCCAGCAATCTCGGACTGGCGGGCGCTCAAGAGACCCAGTACTTC

d_gene: -
v_gene: TRBV9
j_gene: TRBJ2-1
abundance: -
CDR3aa: CASSVVLCERRYNEQFF
CDR3nt: TGTGCCAGCAGCGTAGTCCTTTGTGAGCGGCGCTACAATGAGCAGTTCTTC

d_gene: -
v_gene: TRBV11-2
j_gene: TRBJ1-2
abundance: -
CDR3aa: CASSLDLSTYGYTF
CDR3nt: TGTGCCAGCAGCTTAGATCTGAGCACCTATGGCTACACCTTC

d_gene: -
v_gene: TRBV12-3/TRBV12-4
j_gene: TRBJ2-6
abundance: few
CDR3aa: CASRLSSGANVLTF
CDR3nt: TGTGCCAGCAGGCTTTCCTCTGGGGCCAACGTCCTGACTTTC

d_gene: -
v_gene: TRBV5-1
j_gene: TRBJ2-1
abundance: -
CDR3aa: CASSLQDVSYNEQFF
CDR3nt: TGCGCCAGCAGCTTGCAGGATGTCTCCTACAATGAGCAGTTCTTC

d_gene: -
v_gene: TRBV20-1
j_gene: TRBJ2-3
abundance: -
CDR3aa: CSARVSAADTQYF
CDR3nt: TGCAGTGCTAGAGTCTCAGCGGCTGATACGCAGTATTTT

d_gene: -
v_gene: TRBV7-2
j_gene: TRBJ1-5
abundance: -
CDR3aa: CASSARVDQPQHF
CDR3nt: TGTGCCAGCAGCGCCAGGGTCGATCAGCCCCAGCATTTT

d_gene: -
v_gene: TRBV7-9
j_gene: TRBJ1-2
abundance: -
CDR3aa: CASSLFTGANYGYTF
CDR3nt: TGTGCCAGCAGCTTATTCACTGGAGCTAACTATGGCTACACCTTC

d_gene: -
v_gene: TRBV7-9
j_gene: TRBJ1-1
abundance: -
CDR3aa: CASSLAGQNTEAFF
CDR3nt: TGTGCCAGCAGCTTGGCAGGGCAGAACACTGAAGCTTTCTTT

d_gene: -
v_gene: TRBV12-3/TRBV12-4
j_gene: TRBJ2-5
abundance: -
CDR3aa: CASSFGQLGRAQYF
CDR3nt: TGTGCCAGCAGTTTCGGACAGCTAGGAAGGGCCCAGTACTTC

d_gene: TRBD1
v_gene: TRBV28
j_gene: TRBJ2-2
abundance: -
CDR3aa: CASRANRGLFF
CDR3nt: TGTGCCAGCAGGGCTAACAGGGGGTTGTTTTTT

d_gene: -
v_gene: TRBV15
j_gene: TRBJ2-7
abundance: -
CDR3aa: CATSSQDRTGYEQYF
CDR3nt: TGTGCCACCAGCTCACAGGACAGAACGGGCTACGAGCAGTACTTC

d_gene: -
v_gene: TRBV29-1
j_gene: TRBJ1-1
abundance: -
CDR3aa: CSVGRTANTEAFF
CDR3nt: TGCAGCGTTGGGAGGACAGCTAACACTGAAGCTTTCTTT

d_gene: -
v_gene: TRBV3-1
j_gene: TRBJ2-1
abundance: -
CDR3aa: CASSQLEAYNEQFF
CDR3nt: TGTGCCAGCAGCCAATTAGAAGCCTACAATGAGCAGTTCTTC

d_gene: -
v_gene: TRBV2
j_gene: TRBJ2-3
abundance: -
CDR3aa: CASSEGSGDTQYF
CDR3nt: TGTGCCAGCAGTGAAGGTTCGGGGGATACGCAGTATTTT

d_gene: -
v_gene: TRBV30
j_gene: TRBJ1-1
abundance: -
CDR3aa: CAWSPQGEAFF
CDR3nt: TGTGCCTGGAGTCCCCAAGGGGAAGCTTTCTTT

d_gene: -
v_gene: TRBV5-4
j_gene: TRBJ2-3
abundance: -
CDR3aa: CASSLEVSTDTQYF
CDR3nt: TGTGCCAGCAGCTTGGAGGTTAGCACAGATACGCAGTATTTT

d_gene: TRBD1
v_gene: TRBV4-1
j_gene: TRBJ2-7
abundance: -
CDR3aa: CASSQPGQGSYEQYF
CDR3nt: TGCGCCAGCAGCCAGCCGGGACAGGGCTCCTACGAGCAGTACTTC

d_gene: TRBD1
v_gene: TRBV20-1
j_gene: TRBJ1-2
abundance: -
CDR3aa: CSASTGGHGYTF
CDR3nt: TGCAGTGCTAGTACAGGGGGACATGGCTACACCTTC

d_gene: -
v_gene: TRBV20-1
j_gene: TRBJ2-7
abundance: once
CDR3aa: CSARGRVGHEQYF
CDR3nt: TGCAGTGCTCGCGGACGGGTCGGCCACGAGCAGTACTTC

d_gene: -
v_gene: TRBV18
j_gene: TRBJ2-5
abundance: -
CDR3aa: CASSPRGVSAGPETQYF
CDR3nt: TGTGCCAGCTCACCTCGAGGCGTTAGCGCGGGGCCGGAGACCCAGTACTTC

d_gene: -
v_gene: TRBV30
j_gene: TRBJ1-2
abundance: -
CDR3aa: CAWSVRGTYYGYTF
CDR3nt: TGTGCCTGGAGTGTAAGGGGCACCTACTATGGCTACACCTTC

d_gene: TRBD1
v_gene: TRBV9
j_gene: TRBJ1-1
abundance: -
CDR3aa: CASGSGQGTMNTEAFF
CDR3nt: TGTGCCAGCGGCTCCGGACAGGGGACCATGAACACTGAAGCTTTCTTT

d_gene: -
v_gene: TRBV2
j_gene: TRBJ1-2
abundance: -
CDR3aa: CASTQTATNYGYTF
CDR3nt: TGTGCCAGCACCCAGACAGCGACCAACTATGGCTACACCTTC

d_gene: -
v_gene: TRBV20-1
j_gene: TRBJ2-3
abundance: -
CDR3aa: CSAAGTLIGKDTQYF
CDR3nt: TGCAGTGCCGCCGGGACTTTGATTGGGAAGGATACGCAGTATTTT

d_gene: -
v_gene: TRBV12-3/TRBV12-4
j_gene: TRBJ1-1
abundance: -
CDR3aa: CASRKTGRDTEAFF
CDR3nt: TGTGCCAGCAGAAAAACAGGGCGCGACACTGAAGCTTTCTTT

d_gene: TRBD1
v_gene: TRBV29-1
j_gene: TRBJ2-7
abundance: -
CDR3aa: CSVQEGQAGRYEQYF
CDR3nt: TGCAGCGTGCAGGAGGGACAGGCGGGCCGATACGAGCAGTACTTC